Below, 27 T cell receptor beta chains from the same sample are listed, as sequenced in a study of CD8 T cells in Susac syndrome. Reverse transcription used about 0.45 to 1 ug RNA and random hexamers. TCRdb itself ran the immunoSEQ multiplex PCR reads through MiXCR, one entry per CDR3 protein. The sample has about 290,000 distinct CDR3 sequences, 70% to 90% seen once. The sequenced sample was CD8+ T cells from PBMCs. These receptors all stem from a human donor with multiple sclerosis.

Concerning this clonotype: Relative to the germline gene, one junction end is altered; a read error may explain this. The V call is TRBV7-9, the J call TRBJ1-4; D is ambiguous. CDR1 and CDR2 (germline): SEHNR, FQNEAQ (reference sequence). The CDR3 has 15 amino acids. CDR3 in amino acids: CASSQTTIPNEKLFF. The CDR3 DNA is TGTGCCAGCAGCCAGACGACAATTCCTAATGAAAAGCTGTTTTTT.

The chain has TRBV20-1 and TRBJ2-5, with 9 nucleotides matching TRBD1. The CDR3 contains 16 residues. Trimming removed 6 bases from V and 5 bases from J; junction bases left unmatched: 16. Germline V CDR1 and CDR2: DFQATT, SNEGSKA (reference sequence). This chain's CDR3 is CSAAGTGIVLSETQYF. CDR3 bases: TGCAGTGCGGCCGGGACAGGGATCGTGTTGTCGGAGACCCAGTACTTC.

This clonotype appeared a single time. The V call is TRBV6-4, the J call TRBJ2-5; D unresolved. The V end lost 3 bases, the J end lost 2 bases, and 7 bases lay between the germline ends. The CDR3 extends over 13 amino acids. CDR1 MRHNA and CDR2 SNTAGT come from the germline V gene. The CDR3 protein is CASSEGSQETQYF. CDR3 coding DNA: TGTGCCAGCAGTGAGGGATCTCAAGAGACCCAGTACTTC.

The J gene is TRBJ2-7, the V gene TRBV4-2; no clear D. V lost 2 bases, J lost 3 bases, and 8 bases lay in between. The germline gives CDR1 LGHNA, CDR2 YNFKEQ. The CDR3 is made up of 13 amino acids. Written as DNA, the CDR3 is TGTGCCAGCAGCCAAATTTGGGGCTACGAGCAGTACTTC. The encoded protein is CASSQIWGYEQYF.

As regards this clonotype: The limits of the CDR3 on the DNA are not certain, so only TCRdb's listed CDR3 is given. The chain employs TRBV7-5 and TRBJ1-3. TRBV7-5 is shown as a pseudogene. The CDR3 is 17 residues long, counting both termini. This CDR3 reads CISVSYKGGISGNTIYF.

The chain is built from TRBV20-1 and TRBJ2-3; D is uncertain. Deletions cut 7 bases from V and 2 bases from J, with 19 bases between. The CDR3 sequence is 15 residues long. Germline V lookup: CDR1 DFQATT, CDR2 SNEGSKA (reference sequence). The CDR3 sequence is CSVPPPVGLTDTQYF. The CDR3 DNA follows: TGCAGTGTTCCCCCTCCGGTAGGGCTCACAGATACGCAGTATTTT.

This sequence joins TRBV4-1 and TRBJ2-1, with 9 bases identical to TRBD2. The CDR3 totals 18 residues. The germline gives CDR1 MGHRA, CDR2 YSYEKL. With V trimmed by 0 bases and J by 3 bases, 9 bases remained unmatched. CDR3 region: CASSQDAIIAGVYNEQFF. The CDR3 DNA is TGCGCCAGCAGCCAAGACGCAATCATAGCGGGGGTCTACAATGAGCAGTTCTTC.

The V call is TRBV4-3, the J call TRBJ1-4; D call uncertain. CDR1 LGHNA and CDR2 YSLEER come from the germline V gene. The V gene lost 0 bases and the J gene lost 6 bases, with 14 bases spanning the gap. The CDR3 sequence is 16 residues long. CDR3 protein: CASSQDIGSGDEKLFF. The CDR3 DNA follows: TGCGCCAGCAGCCAAGACATTGGGTCCGGGGATGAAAAACTGTTTTTT.

The chain joins TRBV15 to TRBJ2-2; D is possibly TRBD1 (5 bases). CDR3 length equals 16 residues. V lost 4 bases, J lost 0 bases, and 12 bases lay in between. Germline loops: CDR1 LNHNV, CDR2 YYDKDF (reference sequence). The CDR3: CATSTWAGPNTGELFF. CDR3 bases: TGTGCCACCAGCACATGGGCAGGGCCGAACACCGGGGAGCTGTTTTTT.

The gene calls are TRBV4-3 and TRBJ2-3; D uncertain. The CDR3 sequence is 12 residues long. Germline V CDR1 and CDR2: LGHNA, YSLEER. V dropped 0 bases and J dropped 3 bases, with 1 base sitting between them. Here the CDR3 reads CASSQETDTQYF. The DNA of the CDR3 is TGCGCCAGCAGCCAAGAGACAGATACGCAGTATTTT.

This sequence joins TRBV28 and TRBJ1-5; no firm D call. CDR3 length equals 16 residues. The ends were cut back, 7 bases at V and 0 bases at J, with 16 bases in the middle. In germline, CDR1 is MDHEN, CDR2 SYDVKM. CDR3 sequence: CASTDPGSNSNQPQHF. The DNA of the CDR3 is TGTGCCAGCACCGACCCCGGGTCGAATAGCAATCAGCCCCAGCATTTT.

The V gene is TRBV15, the J gene TRBJ2-1; the D gene is possibly TRBD2 (5 bases). Germline V lookup: CDR1 LNHNV, CDR2 YYDKDF (reference sequence). Trimming took off 6 bases at V and 2 bases at J, with 11 bases between the two ends. CDR3 size: 14 residues. The CDR3 DNA sequence: TGTGCCACCAGTAAAAGCGGAACCTACAATGAGCAGTTCTTC. Translation gives CATSKSGTYNEQFF.

The rearrangement uses TRBV6-1 and TRBJ2-7; D unclear. The V end lost 0 bases, the J end lost 4 bases, and 13 bases lay between the germline ends. CDR3 length equals 15 residues. Germline CDR1 is MNHNS and CDR2 is SASEGT. CDR3 loop: CASSEAFLTMYEQYF. The CDR3 nucleotides read TGTGCCAGCAGTGAAGCTTTTCTAACGATGTACGAGCAGTACTTC.

The CDR3 DNA is TGTGCCACCAGCGGCGACAAGAGCAATCAGCCCCAGCATTTT. Its protein product is CATSGDKSNQPQHF. The chain carries TRBV15 and TRBJ1-5; D remains ambiguous. Germline CDR1 reads LNHNV; CDR2 reads YYDKDF (reference sequence). CDR3 length: 14 amino acids. V lost 5 bases and J 1 base, leaving 9 bases between the germline ends.

This clonotype was found once. This rearrangement joins TRBV6-1 to TRBJ2-3; TRBD2 matches 10 bases. With 10 bases clipped from V and 0 bases from J, the junction kept 16 bases outside the gene matches. The CDR3 is 18 residues long. Germline assignment: CDR1 MNHNS and CDR2 SASEGT. Here the CDR3 reads CAMTRTSGDTRSTDTQYF. The DNA of the CDR3 is TGTGCCATGACCCGGACTAGCGGAGATACCAGGAGCACAGATACGCAGTATTTT.

This clonotype was seen only once. The chain carries TRBV11-2 and TRBJ2-7; 8 nucleotides match TRBD1. There are 15 residues in the CDR3. Germline-derived CDR1 and CDR2 are SGHAT and FQNNGV. V shed 1 base and J 3 bases; nucleotides not matched to a gene: 5. As DNA, the CDR3 is TGTGCCAGCAGCTTAGCCAGGGGGCCCCTCTACGAGCAGTACTTC. Translated: CASSLARGPLYEQYF. Full variable domain (outside the CDR3, taken from reference TRBV11-2 and TRBJ2-7): EAGVAQSPRYKIIEKRQSVAFWCNPISGHATLYWYQQILGQGPKLLIQFQNNGVVDDSQLPKDRFSAERLKGVDSTLKIQPAKLEDSAVYLCASSLARGPLYEQYFGPGTRLTVT.

This rearrangement joins TRBV27 to TRBJ2-7; D perhaps matches TRBD2 (5 bases). CDR3 length: 18 amino acids. Germline-derived CDR1 and CDR2 are MNHEY and SMNVEV (reference sequence). Trimming removed 5 bases at V and 1 base at J, with 24 bases between. CDR3 loop: CASSRNALNGQRSYEQYF. In DNA form, the CDR3 reads TGTGCCAGCAGTCGAAACGCATTAAATGGGCAGCGGTCCTACGAGCAGTACTTC.

The chain joins TRBV24-1 to TRBJ2-3, with D possibly called TRBD1 or TRBD2 (5 bases each). The CDR3 is made up of 16 amino acids. The V end was cut by 7 bases, the J end by 2 bases, with 18 bases between. Germline V gene sequence: CDR1 KGHDR, CDR2 SFDVKD. The CDR3 nucleotides read TGTGCCACCAGATCTACTCTAGGGGACGCCACAGATACGCAGTATTTT. Translating gives CATRSTLGDATDTQYF.

The chain employs TRBV29-1 and TRBJ2-6; D may match TRBD1 or TRBD2 (5 bases each). The germline CDR1 and CDR2 sequences are SQVTM and ANQGSEA. The CDR3 length is 16 residues. The V end was cut by 4 bases, the J end by 1 base, with 14 bases between. The CDR3, as DNA: TGCAGCGTTGCACGGGACGGCCCTTCTGGGGCCAACGTCCTGACTTTC. Translated, it gives CSVARDGPSGANVLTF.

V gene TRBV20-1 combines with J gene TRBJ2-3, with 10 bases that match TRBD2. The V segment lost 3 bases and the J segment 4 bases; nucleotides outside the gene matches: 7. Germline CDR1 is DFQATT and CDR2 is SNEGSKA (reference sequence). The CDR3 has 15 residues. The CDR3 nucleotides are TGCAGTGCTAGGACCGGGACTAGCGACGCAGATACGCAGTATTTT. It translates to CSARTGTSDADTQYF.

V and J are TRBV20-1 and TRBJ2-6; D is possibly TRBD2 (6 bases). V dropped 8 bases and J dropped 0 bases, with 11 bases sitting between them. CDR3 length: 14 amino acids. The germline CDR1 and CDR2 sequences are DFQATT and SNEGSKA (reference sequence). The CDR3 loop reads CSTYGSSGANVLTF. CDR3 coding DNA: TGCAGTACATACGGGAGCTCTGGGGCCAACGTCCTGACTTTC.

This clonotype was recorded once. The chain joins TRBV30 to TRBJ2-1; 8 nucleotides match TRBD2. V lost 2 bases, J lost 8 bases, and 5 bases stayed unmatched. The CDR3 loop spans 13 amino acids. The V gene's germline CDR1 is GTSNPN and CDR2 SVGIG (reference sequence). CDR3 in DNA: TGTGCCTGGAGTCCCCTAGCGGGTGATGAGCAGTTCTTC. Translating it yields CAWSPLAGDEQFF.

The J gene is TRBJ2-1, the V gene TRBV27; 11 bases fit TRBD2. The germline V gene has CDR1 MNHEY and CDR2 SMNVEV (reference sequence). The V segment lost 5 bases and the J segment 3 bases; nucleotides outside the gene matches: 9. The CDR3 is made up of 17 amino acids. CDR3 in DNA: TGTGCCAGCAGTCCACCCCTCGGGACTAGCGGCTACAATGAGCAGTTCTTC. Amino acids: CASSPPLGTSGYNEQFF.

The chain links TRBV6-1 to TRBJ2-4, with TRBD2 matching 12 bases. The CDR3 spans 19 residues. Germline CDR1 is MNHNS and CDR2 is SASEGT. Germline trimming cut 1 base from V and 0 bases from J; bases unmatched to any gene: 7. The CDR3 loop reads CASSEGTSGNGGAKNIQYF. The DNA of the CDR3 is TGTGCCAGCAGTGAAGGGACTAGCGGGAATGGTGGAGCCAAAAACATTCAGTACTTC.

This clonotype was seen just once. CDR3 region: CASSEKEREGLRNEQFF. The CDR3 DNA follows: TGTGCCAGCAGTGAAAAAGAGCGGGAGGGCCTTAGGAATGAGCAGTTCTTC. The chain carries TRBV2 and TRBJ2-1, with 10 bases identical to TRBD2. Germline V gene lookup returns CDR1 SNHLY and CDR2 FYNNEI. There are 17 residues in the CDR3. V lost 2 bases and J lost 7; bases outside the gene matches: 11.

The CDR3 DNA reads TGTGCCAGCAGCGTAGACCCGCGACAGCCCCAGGTCATTCAGTACTTC. Translating it yields CASSVDPRQPQVIQYF. The chain uses TRBV9 and TRBJ2-4; D is possibly TRBD1 (5 bases). Germline CDR1 is SGDLS and CDR2 is YYNGEE. CDR3 length equals 16 residues. With 0 bases removed from V and 9 bases from J, the gap between germline ends came to 19 bases. Full variable domain (missing parts from reference TRBV9 and TRBJ2-4): DSGVTQTPKHLITATGQRVTLRCSPRSGDLSVYWYQQSLDQGLQFLIQYYNGEERAKGNILERFSAQQFPDLHSELNLSSLELGDSALYFCASSVDPRQPQVIQYFGAGTRLSVL.

The chain combines TRBV7-9 with TRBJ1-4; D is undetermined. The CDR3 loop spans 13 amino acids. Between the trimmed V and J ends, which lost 0 bases and 4 bases, there was a span of 3 bases. Germline V gives CDR1 SEHNR, CDR2 FQNEAQ (reference sequence). The CDR3 loop reads CASSLAVNEKLFF. The CDR3 DNA sequence: TGTGCCAGCAGCTTAGCGGTTAATGAAAAACTGTTTTTT.